These 7 T cell receptor beta chains were all obtained from the same sample, sequenced in a study of blood T cell repertoires in COVID-19 (dated by TCRdb to the early 2020s). Library generation was performed with the immunoSEQ multiplex PCR assay. The immuneACCESS repertoire file appears here via TCRdb, limited to in-frame rearrangements. These files lack a portion of the clones; in checked studies, under half of the deficit traces to unresolved V genes, and the cause of the others is not known. Recorded for this sample are roughly 400,000 clones; 90% of them occurred a single time. 0.6% of the sample is held by the ten biggest clonotypes. What was sequenced was PBMCs or T cells enriched from blood (not recorded which). Every receptor here comes from a man between 18 and 35 years old who had recovered from COVID-19.

The gene calls are TRBV5-1 and TRBJ2-1; D gene unclear. The CDR3 length is 13 residues. Germline loops: CDR1 SGHRS, CDR2 YFSETQ. V was shortened by 0 bases and J by 8 bases, with 9 bases between the two germline ends. Written as DNA, the CDR3 is TGCGCCAGCAGCTTGGGAGTCCGGGATGAGCAGTTCTTC. Its protein product is CASSLGVRDEQFF.

This chain connects TRBV27 to TRBJ2-7; weak D call: TRBD1 (5 bases). V gave up 3 bases and J gave up 3 bases, with 9 bases separating them. The CDR3 is 13 residues long. Germline V gene lookup returns CDR1 MNHEY and CDR2 SMNVEV (reference sequence). As DNA, the CDR3 is TGTGCCAGCAGTTTTAGACAGCTCTACGAGCAGTACTTC. This sequence encodes CASSFRQLYEQYF.

The genes are TRBV12-5 and TRBJ2-5; 9 nucleotides agree with TRBD1. This CDR3 contains 14 residues. Germline V gene lookup returns CDR1 LGHNT and CDR2 FRNRAP. V lost 4 bases to trimming and J lost 5 bases; unmatched junction nucleotides: 5. The CDR3, as DNA: TGTGCTAGTGGTTCGGGACAGGGAGGGGAGACCCAGTACTTC. It translates to CASGSGQGGETQYF.

In this sample, this clone turned up a few times. The chain recombines TRBV2 with TRBJ1-2, with D uncertain. The CDR3 covers 12 residues. Between the trimmed V and J ends, which lost 4 bases and 8 bases, there was a span of 11 bases. Looked up from germline, CDR1 is SNHLY and CDR2 is FYNNEI. CDR3 amino acids: CASSVEGSGYTF. The DNA of the CDR3 is TGTGCCAGCAGTGTCGAGGGAAGCGGCTACACCTTC.

The J gene is TRBJ1-6, the V gene TRBV10-3, with 8 bases aligning to TRBD1. Germline CDR1 is ENHRY and CDR2 is SYGVKD. CDR3 length: 13 amino acids. V trimming: 6 bases; J trimming: 8 bases; junction bases outside the gene matches: 3. CDR3 loop: CAIRIQGDSPLHF. CDR3 DNA sequence: TGTGCCATCAGGATACAGGGGGATTCACCCCTCCACTTT.

The chain is built from TRBV5-1 and TRBJ2-1; D remains ambiguous. CDR1 is SGHRS, CDR2 YFSETQ, per germline. The V and J ends lost 0 bases and 2 bases respectively, with 9 bases between them. The CDR3 has 15 amino acids. The CDR3 DNA sequence: TGCGCCAGCAGCTTGGGAGTGAGGACCTACAATGAGCAGTTCTTC. It specifies CASSLGVRTYNEQFF.

V and J are TRBV30 and TRBJ1-1; D call uncertain. Between the trimmed V and J ends, which lost 4 bases and 1 base, there was a span of 10 bases. Germline CDR1 reads GTSNPN; CDR2 reads SVGIG (reference sequence). This CDR3 spans 13 amino acids. The CDR3 DNA reads as TGTGCCTGGAAAGGTCGGGGGAACACTGAAGCTTTCTTT. It encodes CAWKGRGNTEAFF.